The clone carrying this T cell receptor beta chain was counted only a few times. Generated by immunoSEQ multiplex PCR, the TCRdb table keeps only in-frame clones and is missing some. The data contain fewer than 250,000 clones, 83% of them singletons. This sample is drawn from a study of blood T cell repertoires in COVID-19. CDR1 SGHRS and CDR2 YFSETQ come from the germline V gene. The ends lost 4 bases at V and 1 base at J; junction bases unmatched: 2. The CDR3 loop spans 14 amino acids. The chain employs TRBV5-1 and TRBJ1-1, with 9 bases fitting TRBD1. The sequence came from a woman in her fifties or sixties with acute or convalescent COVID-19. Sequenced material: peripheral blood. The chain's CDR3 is CASSTGQGNTEAFF. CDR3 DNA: TGCGCCAGCAGCACGGGACAGGGGAACACTGAAGCTTTCTTT.